The sequence of this TCR beta chain was determined in a study of T-cell reconstitution after alpha-beta-depleted transplantation in children. The CDR3 contains 13 residues. Trimming removed 8 bases at V and 0 bases at J, with 8 bases between. The germline gives CDR1 SEHNR, CDR2 FQNEAQ (reference sequence). This clonotype was detected many times. Preparation of the TCRbeta library was carried out with unique molecular identifiers. TCRdb independently ran MiXCR on the PCR reads; one entry per CDR3 protein. The table lists approximately 150,000 distinct CDR3 sequences, about 9% of them singletons. The clonotype was recovered from a female patient aged 2-9 years who had a stem cell transplant for congenital amegakaryocytic thrombocytopenia, so the T cells may come from the graft donor. This chain joins TRBV7-9 and TRBJ2-1; D may be TRBD2 (6 bases). Material: PBMCs, mostly from graft donor cells, obtained 180 days after TCRalphabeta/CD19-depleted stem cell transplant. In nucleotides, the CDR3 is TGTGCCAGCCTAGCGAGCTCCTACAATGAGCAGTTCTTC. It encodes CASLASSYNEQFF. Combining the CDR3 with reference TRBV7-9 and TRBJ2-1 gives the whole variable domain DTGVSQNPRHKITKRGQNVTFRCDPISEHNRLYWYRQTLGQGPEFLTYFQNEAQLEKSRLLSDRFSAERPKGSFSTLEIQRTEQGDSAMYLCASLASSYNEQFFGPGTRLTVL.